This T cell receptor (beta chain) stems from a study of T cell responses to AZD1222 COVID-19 vaccine listed by TCRdb under 2021. At the level of the whole study: TCR sequencing covered over 230 trial participants: 200 to 220 given two doses of AZD1222 and approximately 25 given two doses of MenACWY control vaccine. Trial participants were enrolled into age subgroups of 18-55, 56-69 and 70-plus years, which contained around 140, 26 and 57 TCR-sequenced participants, respectively.

Regarding this clone: What antigen it recognizes has not been identified. Nothing much larger sits one base from this clone, and base qualities are not available.

General findings and caveats noted by the study authors: Reportedly, close to half of the unique spike-specific TCRs recognized epitopes lying outside the regions that are mutated in the B.1.351 and B.1.1.7 variants. After two AZD1222 doses, spike-specific TCR breadth and depth were significantly higher than at day 0 and than in MenACWY recipients. Most participants were white British and females outnumbered males, and the authors suggested that clonal diversity may have been underestimated. CD4 TCRs associated with the vaccine covered the entire spike protein, and the dominant responses were in regions 160-218 and 743-854. Because no day 14 peak-response samples were available, repertoires were characterized only after the peak T cell response. The 56-69-year group was small, and its depth increase did not reach significance, likely because of low power. Conclusions about previously exposed vaccinees are limited, since just five to seven AZD1222 recipients were seropositive for SARS-CoV-2 at baseline.

This specimen's time point label, per the study, means: about 28 days (+/-7) after the second vaccine dose. AZD1222 recipients given second doses at about 4 weeks or at about 12 weeks were pooled, since spike-specific TCR depth and breadth were not found to differ between the two schedules. Samples from vaccinated people were obtained from the UK trials COV001 and COV002, which included a single-blind randomized controlled phase 2/3 trial of AZD1222 (ChAdOx1 nCoV-19) in healthy adults. Trial participant PBMC samples were collected at day 0 and day 28 after the second dose for TCRbeta chain sequencing. The CDR3 regions of human TCRbeta chains were analyzed by immunosequencing. The paper's processing steps were these. Repertoire TCRs were checked for matches against a reference library of SARS-CoV-2-specific TCRs that had been generated using the MIRA antigen-specificity platform. Breadth was defined as the fraction of unique TCRs that were SARS-CoV-2-associated, and depth was defined as the fraction of total T cells that were SARS-CoV-2-associated. Using the MIRA data, each spike-specific TCR was mapped to the spike region that the TCR reacts to and placed in a CD4 or CD8 class. Log10-transformed breadth and depth values were compared by one-way ANOVA with Sidak's multiple comparisons tests. Entries here come from immuneACCESS through TCRdb and include only in-frame sequences with V and J called. Some clones fail to appear in such tables; in the studies checked, an unresolved V gene covers under half of the shortfall, and the cause of the remainder is unknown. Clonal size and the V and J genes are those of that table, whereas D and trimming came from the DNA. This sample comprises about 160,000 clones, roughly 90% of them detected only once. The ten largest clones capture about 4.3% of the sample.

According to the germline V gene (reference sequence), CDR1 reads GTSNPN and CDR2 reads SVGIG. V and J lose 3 bases and 8 bases, and a span of 10 bases separates them. Taken from cysteine to phenylalanine, the CDR3 has 12 residues. Only the CDR3 DNA stays, 36 bases, in frame from base 1. The receptor was derived from an adult who received the AZD1222 COVID-19 vaccine. Sequencing was performed on peripheral blood, taken 28 days after the second AZD1222 dose. This chain is built from TRBV30 and TRBJ1-4; a tentative D match to TRBD1 spans 6 bases. The DNA reads TGTGCCTGGAGGGCCACAGGGGAAAAACTGTTTTTT. Protein translation: CAWRATGEKLFF.